The 25 T cell receptor beta chains reported below all come from one sample, sequenced in a study of regulatory T cells in long-lasting Graves disease. Time point given: newly diagnosed GD, antithyroid drugs for less than 3 months. PBMCs were the source of the RNA used for TCR sequencing. Libraries of TCR beta came from iRepertoire HTBI primers plus Arm-PCR of CDR3 regions. TCRdb independently ran MiXCR on the multiplex PCR reads; one entry per CDR3 protein. The profile shows hundreds of thousands of distinct CDR3 sequences, approximately 15% of them singletons. A further study also used this sample, focusing on T cells in Graves' hyperthyroidism and ophthalmopathy.

Material: peripheral blood mononuclear cells (PBMCs), obtained at new diagnosis, from a patient treated with antithyroid drugs. The source is a woman aged 40 to 55 with Graves disease.

The DNA for the CDR3 is TGTGCCAGCAGTTTGGGGACGCCAACCTACGAGCAGTACTTC. Encoded protein: CASSLGTPTYEQYF. This sequence joins TRBV27 and TRBJ2-7; perhaps D is TRBD1 or TRBD2 (5 bases each). The germline CDR1 and CDR2 sequences are MNHEY and SMNVEV (reference sequence). V lost 3 bases and J 2 bases, leaving 11 bases between the germline ends. CDR3 length equals 14 residues.

This clonotype was counted at least ten times. The chain carries TRBV12-3 or TRBV12-4 and TRBJ2-2; 7 bases are shared with TRBD2. The CDR3 runs to 12 residues. Unmatched junction bases numbered 2, after V lost 8 bases and J lost 5 bases. The CDR3 sequence is CASGGGTGELFF. The CDR3 coding sequence is TGTGCCAGCGGCGGGGGTACCGGGGAGCTGTTTTTT.

This clonotype was seen many times. The chain carries TRBV20-1 and TRBJ2-2, with 7 bases identical to TRBD1. Germline-derived CDR1 and CDR2 are DFQATT and SNEGSKA (reference sequence). The CDR3 runs 17 residues. With V trimmed by 3 bases and J by 4 bases, 14 bases remained unmatched. The CDR3 nucleotides are TGCAGTGCTAGTGGGGCCCCACAGGGGTTCGGCACCGGGGAGCTGTTTTTT. It yields the protein CSASGAPQGFGTGELFF.

This clonotype was observed at least ten times. V is TRBV12-3 or TRBV12-4 and J is TRBJ1-2; 8 nucleotides line up with TRBD1. J was trimmed by 2 bases and V by 4 bases; bases with no gene match: 12. The CDR3 is made up of 17 amino acids. The CDR3 DNA sequence: TGTGCCAGCAGTTCAACCCTAGGACAGGGAACCAACTATGGCTACACCTTC. Translation gives CASSSTLGQGTNYGYTF.

This clonotype was seen only a few times. The chain joins TRBV27 to TRBJ1-6; weak D call: TRBD1 (5 bases). This CDR3 spans 13 amino acids. Germline loops: CDR1 MNHEY, CDR2 SMNVEV (reference sequence). V shed 3 bases and J shed 8 bases, with 8 bases lying between them. The CDR3 sequence is CASSFRDYSPLHF. CDR3 DNA: TGTGCCAGCAGTTTTCGGGACTATTCACCCCTCCACTTT.

The chain joins TRBV10-2 to TRBJ1-1, with no clear D. The germline gives CDR1 WSHSY, CDR2 SAAADI. The V end lost 6 bases, the J end lost 4 bases, and 15 bases lay between the germline ends. CDR3 size: 14 residues. For the CDR3, the DNA is TGCGCCAGCAGGGTGGGGTCGGCAGGCACTGAAGCTTTCTTT. Protein product: CASRVGSAGTEAFF.

This clonotype was recorded at least ten times. The chain couples TRBV13 to TRBJ2-6; 7 nucleotides match TRBD1. V shed 3 bases and J 3 bases; nucleotides not matched to a gene: 2. This CDR3 is built from 15 residues. Germline V CDR1 and CDR2: PRHDT, FYEKMQ (reference sequence). The CDR3, as DNA: TGTGCCAGCAGCTTTCAGGGGGTTGGGGCCAACGTCCTGACTTTC. Its translation is CASSFQGVGANVLTF.

In its sample, this clonotype was seen many times. The chain joins TRBV11-3 to TRBJ2-6; TRBD2 might be the D (5 bases). Trimming shortened V by 6 bases and J by 2 bases, and 5 bases separated the two germline ends. The CDR3 is 13 amino acids. CDR1 is SGHNT and CDR2 is YENEEA in the germline V gene. CDR3 in DNA: TGTGCCAGCAGGAGGGCTGGGGCCAACGTCCTGACTTTC. Its protein is CASRRAGANVLTF.

This clonotype was seen at least ten times. The chain employs TRBV27 and TRBJ2-1; 9 bases are shared with TRBD2. The CDR3 has 21 residues. V gave up 5 bases and J gave up 5 bases; unmatched junction bases: 25. Per germline, CDR1 MNHEY and CDR2 SMNVEV (reference sequence). Written as DNA, the CDR3 is TGTGCCAGCAGTCCCCTAGGGGACCCGGTTAGCGGGAGTCTCTTGGACAATGAGCAGTTCTTC. Protein: CASSPLGDPVSGSLLDNEQFF.

The rearrangement links TRBV27 to TRBJ2-3; 7 positions agree with TRBD1. CDR1 and CDR2 from the germline V gene are MNHEY and SMNVEV (reference sequence). The CDR3 runs to 13 residues. V gave up 7 bases and J gave up 6 bases; unmatched junction bases: 7. CDR3: CASTRQGWDTQYF. DNA for the CDR3: TGTGCCAGCACCCGACAGGGTTGGGATACGCAGTATTTT.

CDR3 loop: CATRRTVAETQYF. The DNA for the CDR3 is TGTGCCACCCGACGGACAGTAGCAGAGACCCAGTACTTC. The rearrangement joins TRBV27 to TRBJ2-5; tentative D call: TRBD1 (6 bases). Trimming removed 10 bases from V and 4 bases from J, with 16 bases in between. The CDR3 contains 13 residues. The germline gives CDR1 MNHEY, CDR2 SMNVEV (reference sequence).

This clonotype has ten or more counts. V is TRBV10-2 and J is TRBJ2-1, with TRBD2 identical over 8 bases. The germline CDR1 and CDR2 sequences are WSHSY and SAAADI. Germline trimming cut 6 bases from V and 8 bases from J; bases unmatched to any gene: 9. This CDR3 is built from 14 residues. CDR3 sequence reads: CASSGGTRGDEQFF. DNA for the CDR3: TGCGCCAGCAGCGGGGGGACTAGAGGCGATGAGCAGTTCTTC.

Remarks on this clonotype: Since the CDR3 does not end with the conserved phenylalanine or tryptophan, this likely comes from a read error. The DNA is left out, because the CDR3 cannot be placed on it with certainty; the CDR3 is given as TCRdb lists it. The chain recombines TRBV6-2 or TRBV6-3 with TRBJ2-7; TRBD2 is the table's D call, not checked against the DNA. Looked up from germline, CDR1 is MNHEY and CDR2 is SVGEGT. The CDR3 length is 12 residues, termini included. The chain's CDR3 is CASSYSISWLAG.

This clonotype was seen many times. The chain recombines TRBV28 with TRBJ2-5; D may match TRBD1 or TRBD2 (5 bases each). Germline V gene lookup returns CDR1 MDHEN and CDR2 SYDVKM. V was clipped by 8 bases and J by 3 bases, with 16 bases between them. The CDR3 contains 14 residues. The CDR3 DNA reads as TGTGCCAGCGGGAGACAGCCTGAGGAAGAGACCCAGTACTTC. It encodes CASGRQPEEETQYF. The full variable domain, in which reference TRBV28 and TRBJ2-5 provide the parts outside the CDR3, is DVKVTQSSRYLVKRTGEKVFLECVQDMDHENMFWYRQDPGLGLRLIYFSYDVKMKEKGDIPEGYSVSREKKERFSLILESASTNQTSMYLCASGRQPEEETQYFGPGTRLLVL.

This clonotype was seen at least ten times. The genes are TRBV3-1 and TRBJ2-5, with D perhaps TRBD2 (5 bases). The V end lost 4 bases, the J end lost 4 bases, and 19 bases lay between the germline ends. Per the germline V gene, CDR1 is LGHDT and CDR2 is YNNKEL (reference sequence). The CDR3 covers 16 residues. The chain's CDR3 is CASSLERPEVTETQYF. CDR3 bases: TGTGCCAGCAGCCTAGAGAGGCCGGAGGTCACAGAGACCCAGTACTTC.

The V call is TRBV7-2, the J call TRBJ2-2, with 8 bases matching TRBD2. The V gene end was trimmed by 5 bases and the J gene end by 3 bases; junction bases not matched to a gene: 20. CDR1 is SGHTA and CDR2 is FQGNSA in the germline V gene. This CDR3 is 20 amino acids long. Written as DNA, the CDR3 is TGTGCCAGCAGCCCGGACCTCGGAGCGGGAGAGGGGGTGGACACCGGGGAGCTGTTTTTT. Translation: CASSPDLGAGEGVDTGELFF. The complete variable domain, with remaining parts taken from reference TRBV7-2 and TRBJ2-2, reads GAGVSQSPSNKVTEKGKDVELRCDPISGHTALYWYRQSLGQGLEFLIYFQGNSAPDKSGLPSDRFSAERTGGSVSTLTIQRTQQEDSAVYLCASSPDLGAGEGVDTGELFFGEGSRLTVL.

The CDR3 coding sequence is TGTGCCAGTAGTCATCAGGGGGTTGGTGAAAAACTGTTTTTT. It encodes CASSHQGVGEKLFF. The rearrangement links TRBV19 to TRBJ1-4; 7 bases are a match to TRBD1. Trimming took 5 bases from V and 7 from J; bases not matched to a gene: 7. This CDR3 has 14 amino acids. Germline values: CDR1 LNHDA, CDR2 SQIVND (reference sequence).

This clonotype was found many times. The rearrangement links TRBV19 to TRBJ1-2, with 7 nucleotides matching TRBD1. With 3 bases clipped from V and 8 bases from J, the junction kept 18 bases outside the gene matches. The CDR3 is made up of 17 amino acids. From germline, CDR1 is LNHDA and CDR2 SQIVND (reference sequence). CDR3 residues: CASSMGPNDRDVRGYTF. CDR3 sequence (DNA): TGTGCCAGTAGTATGGGACCCAACGACAGGGACGTGAGGGGCTACACCTTC.

This clonotype was recorded many times. The chain has TRBV11-3 and TRBJ2-5, with D maybe TRBD1 (6 bases). The V gene's germline CDR1 is SGHNT and CDR2 YENEEA. This CDR3 spans 14 amino acids. Trimming removed 0 bases from V and 7 bases from J, with 12 bases in between. CDR3 sequence: CASSLDLGQPTQYF. The CDR3 DNA is TGTGCCAGCAGCTTAGATCTTGGACAGCCGACCCAGTACTTC.

This clonotype was seen ten or more times. The chain is built from TRBV6-9 and TRBJ1-1, with D perhaps matching TRBD1 (5 bases). Germline CDR1 and CDR2: MNHGY and SVAAGI. The CDR3 totals 13 residues. The V end lost 3 bases, the J end lost 5 bases, and 10 bases lay between the germline ends. The CDR3 loop is CASSYAGRTEAFF. The CDR3 region has the DNA TGTGCCAGCAGTTACGCGGGGCGGACTGAAGCTTTCTTT.

CDR3 nucleotides: TGTGCCAGCAGCGTAGGGTGGGTAGCTTTCTTT. It is translated as CASSVGWVAFF. The V gene is TRBV11-2, the J gene TRBJ1-1; D unclear. Trimming shortened V by 5 bases and J by 10 bases, and 11 bases separated the two germline ends. The CDR3 has 11 residues. Germline CDR1 reads SGHAT; CDR2 reads FQNNGV.

This clonotype was counted many times. This chain joins TRBV19 and TRBJ1-5; possibly TRBD1 for D (5 bases). Looked up from germline, CDR1 is LNHDA and CDR2 is SQIVND (reference sequence). The CDR3 sequence is 15 residues long. With 1 base removed from V and 5 bases from J, the gap between germline ends came to 12 bases. CDR3 nucleotides: TGTGCCAGTAGTATAGCTGGGGGAAACCATCAGCCCCAGCATTTT. It translates to CASSIAGGNHQPQHF. Complete variable domain (other parts from reference TRBV19 and TRBJ1-5): DGGITQSPKYLFRKEGQNVTLSCEQNLNHDAMYWYRQDPGQGLRLIYYSQIVNDFQKGDIAEGYSVSREKKESFPLTVTSAQKNPTAFYLCASSIAGGNHQPQHFGDGTRLSIL.

This clonotype was detected many times. V usage is TRBV28 and J usage is TRBJ2-7, with 8 positions matching TRBD1. Unmatched junction bases numbered 14, after V lost 5 bases and J lost 5 bases. Germline CDR1 and CDR2: MDHEN and SYDVKM. CDR3 size: 16 residues. Here the CDR3 reads CASSPDVDRVYHEQYF. The CDR3 DNA is TGTGCCAGCAGTCCCGACGTGGACAGGGTTTATCACGAGCAGTACTTC.

The chain combines TRBV27 with TRBJ2-1; D gene unclear. The J call may be wrong; the DNA end is better matched by TRBJ2-5. The length of the CDR3 is 12 residues. CDR1 is MNHEY and CDR2 is SMNVEV in the germline V gene (reference sequence). CDR3 in amino acids: CASILSRETQYF. CDR3 nucleotide sequence: TGTGCCAGCATCCTCTCTCGGGAGACCCAGTACTTC.

This clonotype was observed a few times. Relative to the germline gene, one junction end is altered; a read error may explain this. V and J are TRBV7-6 and TRBJ1-6; 7 nucleotides match TRBD1. This CDR3 has 16 residues. Germline CDR1 SGHVS, CDR2 FNYEAQ. The CDR3 DNA follows: TGTACCAGCAGCGAGGCCGGGACAGCGTATAATTCACCCCTCCACTTT. Translating it yields CTSSEAGTAYNSPLHF.